Listed below are T cell receptor beta chains from one sample, sequenced in a study of cytotoxic CD8 clonotypes in ibrutinib-treated CLL. TCRdb keeps only in-frame clones here, not all; method: immunoSEQ multiplex PCR. The sample consists of fewer than 400,000 clones, over 60% of them appearing once. This sample comprised PBMCs, obtained after 36 months of ibrutinib treatment. Source of these receptors: a human donor with chronic lymphocytic leukemia. The CDR3 runs from the conserved cysteine through the conserved F or W. Each record gives: D gene, J gene, V gene, clone size, CDR3 protein, CDR3 DNA. A D gene is named only where the DNA matches it firmly. Size is stated for part of the rows, as once, few or many counts, or as a class when the clone is expanded.

D: .; J: TRBJ2-1; V: TRBV21-1; size: few; CDR3: CASSPPGGGAYNEQFF; DNA: TGTGCCAGCAGCCCGCCGGGCGGGGGGGCCTACAATGAGCAGTTCTTC
D: .; J: TRBJ2-1; V: TRBV9; size: .; CDR3: CASSVGGSGYNEQFF; DNA: TGTGCCAGCAGCGTAGGAGGTAGCGGATACAATGAGCAGTTCTTC
D: TRBD1; J: TRBJ1-6; V: TRBV6-1; size: .; CDR3: CALRQGYNSPLHF; DNA: TGTGCCCTTCGACAGGGATATAATTCACCCCTCCACTTT
D: .; J: TRBJ2-7; V: TRBV16; size: .; CDR3: CASSRTKDEQYF; DNA: TGTGCCAGCAGCCGAACAAAAGACGAGCAGTACTTC
D: TRBD1; J: TRBJ2-7; V: TRBV9; size: .; CDR3: CASTSPGQGSGYEQYF; DNA: TGTGCCAGCACCTCACCGGGACAGGGGTCGGGCTACGAGCAGTACTTC
D: .; J: TRBJ2-7; V: TRBV5-6; size: few; CDR3: CASSLGGDFYEQYF; DNA: TGTGCCAGCAGCTTAGGAGGGGATTTCTACGAGCAGTACTTC
D: .; J: TRBJ2-6; V: TRBV18; size: once; CDR3: CASSTGNWANVLTF; DNA: TGTGCCAGCTCTACAGGGAACTGGGCCAACGTCCTGACTTTC
D: .; J: TRBJ2-1; V: TRBV27; size: .; CDR3: CASSLSLSFRGKEQFF; DNA: TGTGCCAGCAGTTTGAGTTTGTCTTTTCGCGGGAAAGAGCAGTTCTTC
D: TRBD1; J: TRBJ1-2; V: TRBV27; size: .; CDR3: CASSLNRGNDYGYTF; DNA: TGTGCCAGCAGTCTAAACAGGGGAAACGACTATGGCTACACCTTC
D: .; J: TRBJ1-3; V: TRBV28; size: .; CDR3: CASSQQGSGNTIYF; DNA: TGTGCCAGCAGCCAACAGGGCTCTGGAAACACCATATATTTT
D: .; J: TRBJ1-1; V: TRBV2; size: .; CDR3: CASIRGLRNTEAFF; DNA: TGTGCCAGCATCCGGGGGCTCAGGAACACTGAAGCTTTCTTT
D: .; J: TRBJ2-7; V: TRBV19; size: .; CDR3: CASSIALAGEQYF; DNA: TGTGCCAGTAGTATAGCTCTAGCTGGGGAGCAGTACTTC
D: .; J: TRBJ2-3; V: TRBV5-1; size: .; CDR3: CASSPGVEDTQYF; DNA: TGCGCCAGCAGCCCCGGGGTAGAAGATACGCAGTATTTT
D: .; J: TRBJ2-7; V: TRBV7-3; size: .; CDR3: CASSLGPPLSYEQYF; DNA: TGTGCCAGCAGCTTAGGTCCCCCCCTCTCCTACGAGCAGTACTTC
D: .; J: TRBJ2-1; V: TRBV29-1; size: .; CDR3: CSVVIAARWDEQFF; DNA: TGCAGCGTTGTGATAGCGGCGAGGTGGGATGAGCAGTTCTTC
D: .; J: TRBJ1-5; V: TRBV5-1; size: .; CDR3: CASSLAGYPNQPQHF; DNA: TGCGCCAGCAGCTTGGCCGGATACCCAAATCAGCCCCAGCATTTT
D: .; J: TRBJ2-3; V: TRBV14; size: .; CDR3: CASSPSRIHDTQYF; DNA: TGTGCCAGCAGCCCTTCTCGGATCCACGATACGCAGTATTTT
D: TRBD1; J: TRBJ2-7; V: TRBV7-9; size: .; CDR3: CASSSRDRVSYEQYF; DNA: TGTGCCAGCAGCTCGCGGGACAGGGTCTCCTACGAGCAGTACTTC
D: .; J: TRBJ2-1; V: TRBV9; size: .; CDR3: CASEGKLSYNEQFF; DNA: TGTGCCAGTGAGGGGAAACTCTCCTACAATGAGCAGTTCTTC
D: .; J: TRBJ2-1; V: TRBV2; size: .; CDR3: CASSEIIGPQFF; DNA: TGTGCCAGCAGTGAAATTATAGGGCCGCAGTTCTTC
D: .; J: TRBJ2-7; V: TRBV14; size: .; CDR3: CASSVETGSYYEQYF; DNA: TGTGCCAGCAGCGTCGAAACCGGGAGCTACTACGAGCAGTACTTC
D: .; J: TRBJ2-7; V: TRBV29-1; size: .; CDR3: CSVTGHYSYEQYF; DNA: TGCAGCGTCACCGGACATTACTCCTACGAGCAGTACTTC
D: .; J: TRBJ2-7; V: TRBV15; size: few; CDR3: CATSRDWSEQYF; DNA: TGTGCCACCAGCAGAGATTGGAGCGAGCAGTACTTC
D: .; J: TRBJ2-2; V: TRBV9; size: .; CDR3: CASTLGAAGELFF; DNA: TGTGCCAGCACCCTTGGGGCGGCCGGGGAGCTGTTTTTT
D: .; J: TRBJ2-7; V: TRBV5-1; size: .; CDR3: CASSLVRDSLAYEQYF; DNA: TGCGCCAGCAGCTTGGTGCGGGACTCACTAGCCTACGAGCAGTACTTC
D: .; J: TRBJ1-1; V: TRBV10-3; size: .; CDR3: CAISPQGGVTEAFF; DNA: TGTGCCATCAGTCCGCAGGGAGGGGTCACTGAAGCTTTCTTT
D: .; J: TRBJ2-7; V: TRBV29-1; size: .; CDR3: CSDPPGRSYEQYF; DNA: TGCAGCGACCCCCCGGGCCGCTCCTACGAGCAGTACTTC
D: TRBD1; J: TRBJ2-7; V: TRBV29-1; size: .; CDR3: CSAGTDYEQYF; DNA: TGCAGTGCCGGGACAGATTACGAGCAGTACTTC
D: .; J: TRBJ1-4; V: TRBV5-6; size: .; CDR3: CASCETGIGKLFF; DNA: TGTGCCAGCTGCGAGACGGGGATCGGAAAACTGTTTTTT
D: TRBD1; J: TRBJ2-2; V: TRBV5-1; size: .; CDR3: CASSPGQGNTGELFF; DNA: TGCGCCAGCAGCCCGGGACAGGGGAACACCGGGGAGCTGTTTTTT
D: .; J: TRBJ2-7; V: TRBV6-6; size: .; CDR3: CASSYGEQYF; DNA: TGTGCCAGCAGTTACGGCGAGCAGTACTTC
D: TRBD2; J: TRBJ2-3; V: TRBV5-4; size: .; CDR3: CASSLGLAAITTDTQYF; DNA: TGTGCCAGCAGCTTGGGACTAGCGGCAATTACCACAGATACGCAGTATTTT
D: .; J: TRBJ1-2; V: TRBV7-9; size: .; CDR3: CASSRGDGYTF; DNA: TGTGCCAGCAGCCGCGGGGATGGCTACACCTTC
D: .; J: TRBJ2-7; V: TRBV29-1; size: .; CDR3: CSVEIQGSGYEQYF; DNA: TGCAGCGTTGAGATACAGGGTTCGGGCTACGAGCAGTACTTC
D: TRBD2; J: TRBJ2-3; V: TRBV2; size: many; CDR3: CASSGPGLAGGPTDTQYF; DNA: TGTGCCAGCAGTGGACCGGGACTAGCGGGAGGGCCCACAGATACGCAGTATTTT
D: .; J: TRBJ1-4; V: TRBV5-5; size: .; CDR3: CASSFSATNEKLFF; DNA: TGTGCCAGCAGCTTCAGTGCAACTAATGAAAAACTGTTTTTT
D: .; J: TRBJ1-1; V: TRBV5-1; size: .; CDR3: CASSLSGTTNTEAFF; DNA: TGCGCCAGCAGCTTGAGCGGGACCACAAACACTGAAGCTTTCTTT
D: TRBD2; J: TRBJ2-1; V: TRBV29-1; size: .; CDR3: CSVDPRGYNEQFF; DNA: TGCAGCGTTGACCCGCGGGGGTACAATGAGCAGTTCTTC
D: .; J: TRBJ1-4; V: TRBV2; size: .; CDR3: CASSPQGPKEKLFF; DNA: TGTGCCAGCTCCCCTCAGGGGCCTAAGGAAAAACTGTTTTTT
D: TRBD2; J: TRBJ2-3; V: TRBV7-2; size: .; CDR3: CASSLRTSGLSTDTQYF; DNA: TGTGCCAGCAGCTTAAGGACTAGCGGGTTAAGCACAGATACGCAGTATTTT
D: .; J: TRBJ2-7; V: TRBV5-8; size: few; CDR3: CASSLWAASYEQYF; DNA: TGTGCCAGCAGCTTGTGGGCAGCCTCCTACGAGCAGTACTTC
D: .; J: TRBJ2-1; V: TRBV29-1; size: .; CDR3: CSAAGLQYNEQFF; DNA: TGCAGCGCCGCGGGACTCCAGTACAATGAGCAGTTCTTC
D: TRBD1; J: TRBJ2-1; V: TRBV25-1; size: .; CDR3: CASSDPGQLYNEQFF; DNA: TGTGCCAGCAGCGATCCGGGACAGCTATACAATGAGCAGTTCTTC
D: .; J: TRBJ2-3; V: TRBV6-1; size: .; CDR3: CASRDRPTDTQYF; DNA: TGTGCCAGCAGGGATCGGCCAACAGATACGCAGTATTTT
D: .; J: TRBJ2-7; V: TRBV5-6; size: .; CDR3: CASSLQGSYEQYF; DNA: TGTGCCAGCAGCTTGCAGGGGAGTTACGAGCAGTACTTC
D: .; J: TRBJ2-3; V: TRBV11-2; size: .; CDR3: CASSPFKADTQYF; DNA: TGTGCCAGCAGCCCATTCAAGGCAGATACGCAGTATTTT
D: TRBD1; J: TRBJ1-5; V: TRBV19; size: .; CDR3: CASSTGQGGFRPQHF; DNA: TGTGCCAGTAGCACGGGACAGGGCGGCTTCCGACCCCAGCATTTT
D: .; J: TRBJ1-3; V: TRBV7-8; size: .; CDR3: CASVGQFHLSAGNTIYF; DNA: TGTGCCAGCGTAGGACAGTTTCACCTCTCTGCTGGAAACACCATATATTTT
D: .; J: TRBJ1-1; V: TRBV10-3; size: .; CDR3: CAISEGQMNTEAFF; DNA: TGTGCCATCAGTGAGGGACAGATGAACACTGAAGCTTTCTTT
D: .; J: TRBJ1-1; V: TRBV11-2; size: few; CDR3: CASSQQALTGAFF; DNA: TGTGCCAGCAGCCAACAGGCACTGACGGGGGCTTTCTTT
D: TRBD2; J: TRBJ2-1; V: TRBV6-5; size: .; CDR3: CASSFSIIRGVIEQFF; DNA: TGTGCCAGCAGTTTCTCAATAATTCGGGGGGTCATTGAGCAGTTCTTC
D: .; J: TRBJ1-5; V: TRBV7-9; size: .; CDR3: CASSLNRDQPQHF; DNA: TGTGCCAGCAGCTTGAACAGAGATCAGCCCCAGCATTTT